The 14 T cell receptor beta chains reported below all come from one sample, sequenced in a study of technical replicates of blood from several donors. TCRdb's copy holds only in-frame clones and misses some; the assay was immunoSEQ multiplex PCR. The profile covers about 62,000 clones, with around 87% appearing a single time and about 5.2% taken by the ten largest. Sequenced: PBMCs. The source is a human donor in good health. Some clones in this sample may be carry-over from other donors' samples.

The chain couples TRBV9 to TRBJ2-1, with TRBD2 matching over 7 bases. Germline CDR1 is SGDLS and CDR2 is YYNGEE. Trimming removed 3 bases from V and 9 bases from J; junction bases left unmatched: 15. The CDR3 is 16 amino acids. CDR3 nucleotide sequence: TGTGCCAGCAGCGCCCCTAGCGGCGGAGGTGGTGGTGAGCAGTTCTTC. Encoded protein: CASSAPSGGGGGEQFF.

The V and J genes are TRBV5-1 and TRBJ2-3; TRBD2 matches 12 bases. The germline V gene has CDR1 SGHRS and CDR2 YFSETQ. The CDR3 has 15 amino acids. Losses at the gene ends were 5 bases for V and 4 bases for J; bases not matched to a gene: 5. CDR3 nucleotide sequence: TGCGCCAGCAGGGGACTAGCGGGCGCCGCAGATACGCAGTATTTT. It specifies CASRGLAGAADTQYF.

The chain joins TRBV4-3 to TRBJ2-2; 9 positions match TRBD1. V was clipped by 6 bases and J by 7 bases; unmatched bases: 6. Germline values: CDR1 LGHNA, CDR2 YSLEER. The CDR3 is 14 residues long. The CDR3 region has the DNA TGCGCCAGCAGTCGACAGGGGGGAGACGGGGAGCTGTTTTTT. This sequence encodes CASSRQGGDGELFF.

The chain combines TRBV2 with TRBJ2-5; 7 positions agree with TRBD1. This CDR3 comprises 13 residues. CDR1 is SNHLY, CDR2 FYNNEI, per germline. V gave up 5 bases and J gave up 5 bases; unmatched junction bases: 5. CDR3 sequence (DNA): TGTGCCAGCAGTCTAAACAGGGGTGAGACCCAGTACTTC. Translation gives CASSLNRGETQYF. Using reference TRBV2 and TRBJ2-5 for the parts outside the CDR3, the full variable domain is EPEVTQTPSHQVTQMGQEVILRCVPISNHLYFYWYRQILGQKVEFLVSFYNNEISEKSEIFDDQFSVERPDGSNFTLKIRSTKLEDSAMYFCASSLNRGETQYFGPGTRLLVL.

In this sample, this clone turned up once. The J gene is TRBJ2-1, the V gene TRBV7-9, with 11 bases aligning to TRBD2. Germline CDR1 SEHNR, CDR2 FQNEAQ (reference sequence). The J segment lost 15 bases and the V segment lost 2 bases, leaving 6 bases of the junction unmatched. The CDR3 length is 13 residues. The CDR3 spells CASSLLAGGPGFF. CDR3 bases: TGTGCCAGCAGCTTACTAGCGGGAGGCCCCGGGTTCTTC.

The V call is TRBV7-9, the J call TRBJ2-2; tentative D call: TRBD1 (5 bases). V gave up 8 bases and J gave up 0 bases, with 13 bases separating them. CDR1 is SEHNR and CDR2 is FQNEAQ in the germline V gene (reference sequence). CDR3 size: 15 residues. CDR3 bases: TGTGCCAGCGACATCGGACATTCGAACACCGGGGAGCTGTTTTTT. It codes for CASDIGHSNTGELFF.

The chain recombines TRBV7-3 with TRBJ1-2; D might be TRBD1 (5 bases). Looked up from germline, CDR1 is SGHTA and CDR2 is FQGTGA. Deletions cut 7 bases from V and 8 bases from J, with 20 bases between. This CDR3 region has 14 residues. The CDR3 loop reads CASIIPRDLVGYTF. The CDR3 nucleotides read TGTGCCAGCATCATACCAAGGGACTTGGTCGGCTACACCTTC.

The V call is TRBV7-9, the J call TRBJ1-2; D is possibly TRBD1 (5 bases). CDR1 and CDR2 (germline): SEHNR, FQNEAQ (reference sequence). The CDR3 contains 13 residues. V was cut by 5 bases and J by 1 base, with 8 bases left in between. The CDR3 sequence is CASSETVNYGYTF. The CDR3 coding sequence is TGTGCCAGCAGCGAGACAGTTAACTATGGCTACACCTTC.

This clone was recorded once. This sequence joins TRBV4-3 and TRBJ2-5, with 8 nucleotides matching TRBD1. This CDR3 has 15 amino acids. CDR1 and CDR2 (germline): LGHNA, YSLEER. J gave up 5 bases and V 4 bases, and 9 bases lay outside the gene matches. CDR3: CASSRTQGARETQYF. The CDR3 DNA reads as TGCGCCAGCAGCCGTACCCAGGGGGCGCGGGAGACCCAGTACTTC.

The chain is built from TRBV7-2 and TRBJ2-7, with TRBD2 as a possible D gene (5 bases). Germline lookup yields CDR1 SGHTA and CDR2 FQGNSA. Deletions cut 5 bases from V and 0 bases from J, with 14 bases between. This CDR3 has 15 residues. CDR3 amino acids: CASSAQRYGSYEQYF. The CDR3 region has the DNA TGTGCCAGCAGCGCACAGCGGTATGGCTCCTACGAGCAGTACTTC.

The chain uses TRBV7-2 and TRBJ2-4, with 9 bases aligning to TRBD1. CDR1 and CDR2 (germline): SGHTA, FQGNSA. The CDR3 covers 14 residues. Trimming at V came to 6 bases and at J to 4 bases, leaving 4 bases not matched to a gene. The CDR3 region is CASRSGTGKNIQYF. The CDR3 DNA follows: TGTGCCAGCAGGTCCGGGACAGGGAAAAACATTCAGTACTTC.

This chain joins TRBV4-1 and TRBJ2-7, with 7 bases lining up with TRBD2. The germline V gene has CDR1 MGHRA and CDR2 YSYEKL. V was clipped by 1 base and J by 1 base; unmatched bases: 7. This CDR3 comprises 16 residues. The CDR3 bases are TGCGCCAGCAGCCAAGGAGGGGAGGGTTGGTCCTACGAGCAGTACTTC. Translated, it gives CASSQGGEGWSYEQYF.

The chain is built from TRBV7-6 and TRBJ2-1; no firm D call. The germline V gene encodes CDR1 SGHVS and CDR2 FNYEAQ. V was shortened by 6 bases and J by 7 bases, with 7 bases between the two germline ends. The CDR3 sequence is 11 residues long. The CDR3 DNA follows: TGTGCCAGCAGTTCCCCTAATGAGCAGTTCTTC. Its protein product is CASSSPNEQFF.

The rearrangement joins TRBV15 to TRBJ1-4; 7 bases map to TRBD1. V shed 5 bases and J 7 bases; nucleotides not matched to a gene: 13. This CDR3 has 16 amino acids. Germline V lookup: CDR1 LNHNV, CDR2 YYDKDF (reference sequence). CDR3 sequence: CATSGSRQGLGEKLFF. The CDR3 nucleotides are TGTGCCACCAGCGGATCTAGACAGGGACTAGGTGAAAAACTGTTTTTT.